This T cell receptor (beta chain) emerged from a study of cytomegalovirus exposure and HLA in healthy donors. Findings and limits, study-wide: TCR beta chains numbering more than 150 were designated cytomegalovirus-associated. Versus the approximately 720-donor mean, an Asian-associated ancestry cluster reportedly showed fewer N-insertions in a later analysis.

Notes on this clone: The antigen is undetermined.

The PCR ran on 60 Vbeta and 13 Jbeta primers. Sequencing used immunoSEQ multiplex PCR; TCRdb keeps in-frame clones, though not all of them. The repertoire consists of about 100,000 clones, with less than 80% occurring once and the leading ten covering about 3.4%. Between the trimmed V and J ends, which lost 6 bases and 1 base, there was a span of 10 bases. From germline, CDR1 is MNHNY and CDR2 SVGAGI (reference sequence). The CDR3 length is 14 residues. The sequence was collected from a woman in her 40s in good health and CMV-seronegative. The sample comprised PBMCs. This chain connects TRBV6-6 to TRBJ1-5, with D possibly matching TRBD1 (6 bases). CDR3 in DNA: TGTGCCAGCAGCAAAGGACAGAGCAATCAGCCCCAGCATTTT. Translated: CASSKGQSNQPQHF.